One sample yielded the 14 T cell receptor beta chains listed below, sequenced in a study of blood T cell repertoires in COVID-19. Produced via immunoSEQ multiplex PCR; TCRdb's table is partial and in-frame only. The sample carries about 100,000 clones, roughly 90% recorded once. Sample: peripheral blood. These receptors were taken from a man aged 40-49 years with active or convalescent COVID-19.

This sequence joins TRBV5-1 and TRBJ1-6, with TRBD1 matching over 7 bases. This CDR3 is 16 amino acids long. V lost 4 bases to trimming and J lost 7 bases; unmatched junction nucleotides: 11. Germline CDR1 reads SGHRS; CDR2 reads YFSETQ. The CDR3 coding sequence is TGCGCCAGCAGCCTCGGGGACAGTTTATGGAATTCACCCCTCCACTTT. It yields the protein CASSLGDSLWNSPLHF.

The chain is built from TRBV15 and TRBJ1-1, with 8 bases lining up with TRBD1. The CDR3 length is 17 residues. In germline, CDR1 is LNHNV, CDR2 YYDKDF (reference sequence). V was pared by 11 bases and J by 4 bases, with 21 bases of the junction left unmatched. Here the CDR3 reads CAAQKGDRGSWGTEAFF. Written as DNA, the CDR3 is TGTGCCGCTCAGAAGGGAGACAGGGGTAGTTGGGGCACTGAAGCTTTCTTT. The variable domain in full, with the rest retrieved from reference TRBV15 and TRBJ1-1, is DAMVIQNPRYQVTQFGKPVTLSCSQTLNHNVMYWYQQKSSQAPKLLFHYYDKDFNNEADTPDNFQSRRPNTSFCFLDIRSPGLGDTAMYLCAAQKGDRGSWGTEAFFGQGTRLTVV.

This chain connects TRBV27 to TRBJ2-6; D is possibly TRBD1 (5 bases). The CDR3 has 15 residues. V was clipped by 5 bases and J by 1 base, with 9 bases between them. Per germline, CDR1 MNHEY and CDR2 SMNVEV (reference sequence). The DNA for the CDR3 is TGTGCCAGCAGTCCAGGGTTATCTGGGGCCAACGTCCTGACTTTC. Translation gives CASSPGLSGANVLTF.

J is TRBJ2-1 and V is TRBV15; 13 bases fit TRBD2. This CDR3 comprises 16 residues. The germline CDR1 and CDR2 sequences are LNHNV and YYDKDF (reference sequence). Germline trimming cut 6 bases from V and 8 bases from J; bases unmatched to any gene: 10. The CDR3 sequence is CATSNTGTSGTHEQFF. The CDR3 DNA is TGTGCCACCAGTAACACCGGGACTAGCGGGACTCATGAGCAGTTCTTC.

The chain carries TRBV19 and TRBJ2-7; TRBD1 might be the D (5 bases). Germline V gene lookup returns CDR1 LNHDA and CDR2 SQIVND (reference sequence). V lost 3 bases, J lost 6 bases, and 15 bases lay in between. This CDR3 comprises 14 residues. The CDR3 DNA is TGTGCCAGTAGTATCCAGGGTGGATTCTCCGAGCAGTACTTC. Protein product: CASSIQGGFSEQYF.

The chain carries TRBV4-3 and TRBJ2-2, with 8 bases fitting TRBD1. Germline V lookup: CDR1 LGHNA, CDR2 YSLEER. The J segment lost 1 base and the V segment lost 1 base, leaving 11 bases of the junction unmatched. The CDR3 is 19 residues long. The CDR3 loop reads CASSQARATGVGNTGELFF. CDR3 bases: TGCGCCAGCAGCCAAGCGAGGGCGACAGGGGTTGGGAACACCGGGGAGCTGTTTTTT.

Of note for this clone: Other nucleotide sequences in the sample specify the same CDR3. The V call is TRBV7-2, the J call TRBJ2-7; TRBD2 aligns across 10 bases. V trimming: 5 bases; J trimming: 2 bases; junction bases outside the gene matches: 6. Per the germline V gene, CDR1 is SGHTA and CDR2 is FQGNSA. This CDR3 has 15 amino acids. For the CDR3, the DNA is TGTGCCAGCAGCCCCCTAGCGGGAGTCACCTACGAGCAGTACTTC. It is translated as CASSPLAGVTYEQYF.

The chain links TRBV4-3 to TRBJ2-2; 8 nucleotides match TRBD2. J was trimmed by 2 bases and V by 7 bases; bases with no gene match: 9. The CDR3 spans 16 residues. In germline, CDR1 is LGHNA, CDR2 YSLEER. CDR3 sequence: CASNDYSGENTGELFF. CDR3 bases: TGCGCCAGCAACGACTATAGCGGGGAAAACACCGGGGAGCTGTTTTTT.

The V and J genes are TRBV4-1 and TRBJ2-3, with 8 positions matching TRBD1. CDR3 length: 15 amino acids. Germline loops: CDR1 MGHRA, CDR2 YSYEKL. The ends lost 5 bases at V and 2 bases at J; junction bases unmatched: 6. CDR3 bases: TGCGCCAGCAGCTACGGGACAGGCTACACAGATACGCAGTATTTT. It codes for CASSYGTGYTDTQYF.

This chain connects TRBV6-5 to TRBJ2-2; TRBD2 matches 7 bases. J gave up 6 bases and V 6 bases, and 7 bases lay outside the gene matches. The germline V gene has CDR1 MNHEY and CDR2 SVGAGI. The CDR3 consists of 14 residues. In nucleotides, the CDR3 is TGTGCCAGCAGACCCCGGGGGGATCCCGGGGAGCTGTTTTTT. It specifies CASRPRGDPGELFF.

The rearrangement links TRBV6-5 to TRBJ1-5, with 7 nucleotides matching TRBD1. The V gene end was trimmed by 5 bases and the J gene end by 7 bases; junction bases not matched to a gene: 8. Looked up from germline, CDR1 is MNHEY and CDR2 is SVGAGI. The CDR3 consists of 14 residues. The CDR3 protein is CASSILQGNQPQHF. The CDR3 nucleotides are TGTGCCAGCAGTATTCTACAGGGGAACCAGCCCCAGCATTTT.

V usage is TRBV2 and J usage is TRBJ2-1; 11 positions match TRBD2. This CDR3 is 14 amino acids long. Trimming at V came to 7 bases and at J to 10 bases, leaving 9 bases not matched to a gene. Germline CDR1 reads SNHLY; CDR2 reads FYNNEI. The CDR3 is CASNPGLAAVEQFF. In nucleotides, the CDR3 is TGTGCCAGCAACCCGGGACTAGCGGCGGTGGAGCAGTTCTTC. Full variable domain (outside the CDR3, taken from reference TRBV2 and TRBJ2-1): EPEVTQTPSHQVTQMGQEVILRCVPISNHLYFYWYRQILGQKVEFLVSFYNNEISEKSEIFDDQFSVERPDGSNFTLKIRSTKLEDSAMYFCASNPGLAAVEQFFGPGTRLTVL.

This rearrangement joins TRBV7-2 to TRBJ2-7; 10 bases match TRBD2. Germline CDR1 reads SGHTA; CDR2 reads FQGNSA. Trimming took 1 base from V and 0 from J; bases not matched to a gene: 3. CDR3 length equals 16 residues. The CDR3 region is CASSLGPSGGSYEQYF. As DNA, the CDR3 is TGTGCCAGCAGCTTAGGGCCTAGCGGGGGCTCCTACGAGCAGTACTTC. The variable domain in full, with the rest retrieved from reference TRBV7-2 and TRBJ2-7, is GAGVSQSPSNKVTEKGKDVELRCDPISGHTALYWYRQSLGQGLEFLIYFQGNSAPDKSGLPSDRFSAERTGGSVSTLTIQRTQQEDSAVYLCASSLGPSGGSYEQYFGPGTRLTVT.

The chain couples TRBV18 to TRBJ2-1, with 9 positions matching TRBD2. The CDR3 totals 16 residues. Germline V gives CDR1 KGHSH, CDR2 LQKENI. Trimming at V came to 0 bases and at J to 5 bases, leaving 5 bases not matched to a gene. The CDR3: CASSPPLSGSNNEQFF. For the CDR3, the DNA is TGTGCCAGCTCACCACCTCTTAGCGGGAGCAACAATGAGCAGTTCTTC.